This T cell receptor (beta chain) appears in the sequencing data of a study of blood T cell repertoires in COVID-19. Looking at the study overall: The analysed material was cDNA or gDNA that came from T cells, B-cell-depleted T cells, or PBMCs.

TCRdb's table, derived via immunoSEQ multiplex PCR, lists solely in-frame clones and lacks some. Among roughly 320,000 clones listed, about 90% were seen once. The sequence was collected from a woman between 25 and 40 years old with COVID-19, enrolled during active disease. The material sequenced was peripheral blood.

The CDR3 region has the DNA TGTGCCAGCTCACCCATTAGCGGGGGATACAATGAGCAGTTCTTC. Translated, it gives CASSPISGGYNEQFF. The chain carries TRBV18 and TRBJ2-1; 9 bases match TRBD2. Germline values: CDR1 KGHSH, CDR2 LQKENI. Trimming at V came to 3 bases and at J to 4 bases, leaving 4 bases not matched to a gene. There are 15 residues in the CDR3.